Following are 15 T cell receptor beta chains from one sample sequenced in a study of shared clonotypes between healthy human individuals. The repertoire was sequenced with immunoSEQ multiplex PCR; TCRdb's copy has only in-frame clones and lacks some. The sample yields some 2,400,000 clones, more than 90% seen once. Sequenced: naive CD4+ T cells sorted from blood. Documented subset: CD45RA+ positively selected. All receptors derive from a man aged 18 to 29 in good health.

V and J are TRBV9 and TRBJ1-1, with unresolved D. V lost 1 base, J lost 4 bases, and 11 bases lay in between. CDR3 length: 14 amino acids. The germline V gene has CDR1 SGDLS and CDR2 YYNGEE. Written as DNA, the CDR3 is TGTGCCAGCAGCGTAACGGGATTGTCCACTGAAGCTTTCTTT. The encoded protein is CASSVTGLSTEAFF.

The CDR3 DNA is TGTGCCTCCGGCACAGGGGGTCCAACTAATGAAAAACTGTTTTTT. Its protein product is CASGTGGPTNEKLFF. The V call is TRBV10-3, the J call TRBJ1-4; 8 bases align to TRBD1. CDR3 size: 15 residues. V was pared by 11 bases and J by 0 bases, with 8 bases of the junction left unmatched. Germline assignment: CDR1 ENHRY and CDR2 SYGVKD.

The V gene is TRBV6-6, the J gene TRBJ2-1, with 7 nucleotides matching TRBD2. The V segment lost 0 bases and the J segment 5 bases; nucleotides outside the gene matches: 4. The CDR3 runs 15 residues. The germline V gene has CDR1 MNHNY and CDR2 SVGAGI (reference sequence). The CDR3 reads CASSYSRRGNNEQFF. The CDR3 DNA reads as TGTGCCAGCAGTTACTCGAGGCGGGGGAACAATGAGCAGTTCTTC.

The chain combines TRBV27 with TRBJ2-7, with a weak D call TRBD2 (5 bases). Trimming removed 3 bases from V and 6 bases from J, with 18 bases in between. The CDR3 is made up of 15 amino acids. CDR1 and CDR2 (germline): MNHEY, SMNVEV (reference sequence). The CDR3 here is CASSLSGVSRAEQYF. CDR3 nucleotide sequence: TGTGCCAGCAGTTTGAGCGGAGTGAGTCGGGCCGAGCAGTACTTC.

This clone was counted a single time. The chain combines TRBV19 with TRBJ2-1; 7 nucleotides line up with TRBD1. The ends lost 5 bases at V and 8 bases at J; junction bases unmatched: 12. CDR3 length: 15 residues. Germline assignment: CDR1 LNHDA and CDR2 SQIVND (reference sequence). Here the CDR3 DNA reads TGTGCCAGTAGTGCACCGGGACAGCTTAACTATGAGCAGTTCTTC. It is translated as CASSAPGQLNYEQFF.

This chain joins TRBV7-2 and TRBJ1-1, with D perhaps TRBD1 (5 bases). CDR1 is SGHTA, CDR2 FQGNSA, per germline. CDR3 length equals 15 residues. Trimming stripped 6 bases from V and 0 bases from J, with 14 bases between. CDR3 residues: CASSSDRGVNTEAFF. In DNA form, the CDR3 reads TGTGCCAGCAGTTCAGACCGGGGGGTGAACACTGAAGCTTTCTTT.

The chain has TRBV7-9 and TRBJ1-5; D not resolved. CDR3 length equals 13 residues. V was shortened by 5 bases and J by 1 base, with 6 bases between the two germline ends. Per germline, CDR1 SEHNR and CDR2 FQNEAQ (reference sequence). CDR3 sequence (DNA): TGTGCCAGCAGCCGCTCAAGCAATCAGCCCCAGCATTTT. It is translated as CASSRSSNQPQHF.

The rearrangement uses TRBV28 and TRBJ1-4; maybe TRBD1 (6 bases). This CDR3 has 15 amino acids. Germline V gene sequence: CDR1 MDHEN, CDR2 SYDVKM. The V gene lost 6 bases and the J gene lost 10 bases, with 21 bases spanning the gap. The CDR3 region is CASRSVGGKEGKLFF. CDR3 DNA: TGTGCCAGCAGGAGTGTAGGGGGAAAGGAGGGAAAACTGTTTTTT. Full variable domain (missing parts from reference TRBV28 and TRBJ1-4): DVKVTQSSRYLVKRTGEKVFLECVQDMDHENMFWYRQDPGLGLRLIYFSYDVKMKEKGDIPEGYSVSREKKERFSLILESASTNQTSMYLCASRSVGGKEGKLFFGSGTQLSVL.

The chain carries TRBV6-1 and TRBJ1-1, with D uncertain. Germline CDR1 and CDR2: MNHNS and SASEGT. There are 14 residues in the CDR3. V was shortened by 6 bases and J by 4 bases, with 15 bases between the two germline ends. This CDR3 reads CASSIRGRLTEAFF. CDR3 DNA sequence: TGTGCCAGCAGCATCCGGGGTCGGCTCACTGAAGCTTTCTTT.

The gene calls are TRBV6-5 and TRBJ2-5; possibly TRBD2 for D (5 bases). The CDR3 consists of 12 residues. Germline-derived CDR1 and CDR2 are MNHEY and SVGAGI. The V gene lost 0 bases and the J gene lost 10 bases, with 9 bases spanning the gap. The CDR3 nucleotides read TGTGCCAGCAGTTACTCGAACGGGGACCAGTACTTC. Encoded protein: CASSYSNGDQYF.

The chain joins TRBV5-6 to TRBJ2-7, with 9 bases fitting TRBD1. This CDR3 has 14 amino acids. CDR1 SGHDT and CDR2 YYEEEE come from the germline V gene. The V segment lost 5 bases and the J segment 7 bases; nucleotides outside the gene matches: 10. The CDR3: CASRTGTGLGEQYF. The CDR3 nucleotides are TGTGCCAGCAGAACCGGGACAGGGTTGGGTGAGCAGTACTTC.

V and J are TRBV19 and TRBJ1-1; TRBD1 is a possible D gene (5 bases). Trimming removed 8 bases at V and 5 bases at J, with 18 bases between. The CDR3 runs 14 residues. CDR1 is LNHDA, CDR2 SQIVND, per germline (reference sequence). DNA of the CDR3: TGTGCCAGTGGGGCCGCAGGGATCGGGACTGAAGCTTTCTTT. Translated, it gives CASGAAGIGTEAFF.

The chain carries TRBV4-1 and TRBJ2-3; TRBD1 might be the D (5 bases). V gave up 2 bases and J gave up 1 base, with 19 bases separating them. The CDR3 contains 18 residues. CDR1 and CDR2 from the germline V gene are MGHRA and YSYEKL. The CDR3 DNA follows: TGCGCCAGCAGCCAATTTATTTGGGGCCTCCTACGCACAGATACGCAGTATTTT. It translates to CASSQFIWGLLRTDTQYF.

In its sample, this clone was seen once. The rearrangement uses TRBV5-1 and TRBJ2-7; a weak D match, TRBD1 (6 bases). CDR1 and CDR2 (germline): SGHRS, YFSETQ. The germline V and J ends were trimmed by 4 bases and 2 bases, with 16 bases remaining between them. This CDR3 comprises 15 residues. The CDR3 sequence is CASSARQGSTYEQYF. Written as DNA, the CDR3 is TGCGCCAGCAGCGCCCGGCAGGGGAGCACCTACGAGCAGTACTTC.

V gene TRBV11-2 combines with J gene TRBJ1-6; D not resolved. Germline V gene sequence: CDR1 SGHAT, CDR2 FQNNGV. The CDR3 covers 14 residues. V lost 4 bases to trimming and J lost 9 bases, with 13 bases between them. CDR3 sequence: CASSSRVTSSPLHF. As DNA, the CDR3 is TGTGCCAGCAGCTCCCGGGTGACTAGTTCACCCCTCCACTTT.